This is a list of T cell receptor beta chains from one sample in a study of blood T cell repertoires in COVID-19. The assay was immunoSEQ multiplex PCR, and TCRdb's table has in-frame clones only and misses some. The sample has about 170,000 clones, approximately 84% seen once. The sequenced material came from peripheral blood. These receptors were taken from a woman of 80 years or more with COVID-19, enrolled during active disease. The CDR3 runs from the conserved cysteine through the conserved F or W. A D gene is named only where the DNA matches it firmly. Only some rows state a clone size, as once, few, many or a class for expanded clones.

length	V	D	J	size	CDR3	DNA
18	TRBV10-3	TRBD2	TRBJ2-2	.	CAISVASGGASNTGELFF	TGTGCCATCAGTGTGGCTAGCGGGGGGGCTTCGAACACCGGGGAGCTGTTTTTT
16	TRBV27	TRBD1	TRBJ2-5	once	CASSLPDRGGGETQYF	TGTGCCAGCAGTCTACCTGACAGGGGCGGTGGTGAGACCCAGTACTTC
17	TRBV9	.	TRBJ2-1	.	CASSAGGAGISGGEQFF	TGTGCCAGCAGCGCCGGAGGCGCGGGGATCTCCGGGGGTGAGCAGTTCTTC
14	TRBV6-4	TRBD1	TRBJ2-1	.	CAPTRQGPCNEQFF	TGTGCCCCTACCAGACAGGGACCCTGCAATGAGCAGTTCTTC
14	TRBV5-1	.	TRBJ1-1	.	CASSLGTENTEAFF	TGCGCCAGCAGCTTGGGGACAGAGAACACTGAAGCTTTCTTT
13	TRBV18	TRBD1	TRBJ1-6	.	CASSPGGESPLHF	TGTGCCAGCTCCCCAGGGGGCGAGTCACCCCTCCACTTT
13	TRBV5-1	TRBD1	TRBJ2-1	.	CASSSTGYNEQFF	TGCGCCAGCAGCTCGACAGGGTACAATGAGCAGTTCTTC
15	TRBV7-2	TRBD1	TRBJ1-2	.	CASSLGSAGGGGYTF	TGTGCCAGCAGCTTAGGTTCGGCAGGGGGTGGCGGCTACACCTTC
14	TRBV5-5	.	TRBJ1-2	once	CASRDTGDSGGYTF	TGTGCCAGCAGAGATACGGGAGACTCCGGTGGCTACACCTTC
17	TRBV2	TRBD2	TRBJ2-3	.	CASSYGTSRLGTDTQYF	TGTGCCAGCAGTTACGGGACTAGCCGCCTGGGCACAGATACGCAGTATTTT
14	TRBV5-1	TRBD1	TRBJ2-1	once	CASSLGDSYNEQFF	TGCGCCAGCAGCTTGGGGGACAGCTACAATGAGCAGTTCTTC
15	TRBV5-1	TRBD1	TRBJ1-1	.	CASSKPPGGATEAFF	TGCGCCAGCAGCAAACCTCCAGGGGGCGCGACTGAAGCTTTCTTT
13	TRBV10-3	TRBD1	TRBJ1-1	.	CAIKDRGTDEAFF	TGTGCCATCAAAGACAGGGGAACGGATGAAGCTTTCTTT
13	TRBV19	.	TRBJ2-2	.	CASNTFRVGELFF	TGTGCCAGTAATACATTCCGTGTAGGGGAGCTGTTTTTT
15	TRBV5-1	.	TRBJ2-3	.	CASSLALANTDTQYF	TGCGCCAGCAGCTTGGCTTTAGCGAACACAGATACGCAGTATTTT
13	TRBV5-1	.	TRBJ1-2	.	CASSLRGDLGYTF	TGCGCCAGCAGCTTGCGGGGAGATCTAGGCTACACCTTC
13	TRBV10-2	.	TRBJ1-5	.	CASTDRENQPQHF	TGCGCCAGCACAGACAGAGAAAATCAGCCCCAGCATTTT
15	TRBV5-8	.	TRBJ2-7	once	CASSLWGTGGHEQYF	TGTGCCAGCAGCTTATGGGGGACCGGGGGACACGAGCAGTACTTC
17	TRBV7-7	.	TRBJ2-5	.	CASSSLARIGFQETQYF	TGTGCCAGCAGCTCCCTAGCCCGAATCGGGTTCCAAGAGACCCAGTACTTC
16	TRBV3-1/TRBV3-2	.	TRBJ1-2	once	CASSRASGGVNYGYTF	TGTGCCAGCAGCCGGGCCTCGGGGGGTGTCAACTATGGCTACACCTTC
13	TRBV7-8	.	TRBJ2-2	.	CATGEANTGELFF	TGTGCCACCGGGGAGGCGAACACCGGGGAGCTGTTTTTT
11	TRBV20-1	.	TRBJ2-1	once	CSARRGSEQFF	TGCAGTGCTAGACGAGGGAGTGAGCAGTTCTTC
16	TRBV18	.	TRBJ2-3	once	CASSPMRPDLSDTQYF	TGTGCCAGCTCACCAATGAGGCCTGACCTTTCGGATACGCAGTATTTT
15	TRBV28	TRBD1	TRBJ1-5	.	CASSYWDRGNQPQHF	TGTGCCAGCAGTTACTGGGACAGGGGCAATCAGCCCCAGCATTTT
17	TRBV6-2/TRBV6-3	.	TRBJ2-7	.	CASSYLGRVSYSYEQYF	TGTGCCAGCAGTTACTTGGGCAGGGTTTCATACTCCTACGAGCAGTACTTC
16	TRBV11-2	.	TRBJ2-1	few	CASSSLSRGSYNEQFF	TGTGCCAGCAGCTCGCTTTCACGCGGCTCCTACAATGAGCAGTTCTTC
11	TRBV19	TRBD1	TRBJ2-7	.	CASGTGVVQYF	TGTGCCAGTGGGACAGGGGTTGTGCAGTACTTC
17	TRBV19	.	TRBJ1-5	once	CASSISQGHRGNQPQHF	TGTGCCAGTAGTATAAGTCAGGGCCATCGAGGCAATCAGCCCCAGCATTTT
16	TRBV7-9	TRBD1	TRBJ1-3	.	CASSLRGQGSGNTIYF	TGTGCCAGCAGCTTACGCGGACAGGGCTCTGGAAACACCATATATTTT
14	TRBV27	TRBD2	TRBJ2-1	.	CASRTSGGLWEQFF	TGTGCCAGTCGGACTAGCGGAGGTTTGTGGGAGCAGTTCTTC
11	TRBV2	.	TRBJ1-4	.	CASGQNEKLFF	TGTGCCAGCGGACAGAATGAAAAACTGTTTTTT
14	TRBV6-5	TRBD2	TRBJ2-5	.	CASSQSGGQETQYF	TGTGCCAGCAGCCAAAGCGGGGGGCAAGAGACCCAGTACTTC
13	TRBV11-2	TRBD1	TRBJ1-2	.	CASSSDRVYGYTF	TGTGCCAGCAGCTCGGACAGGGTCTATGGCTACACCTTC
15	TRBV5-4	.	TRBJ1-6	few	CASSLQQGTGSPLHF	TGTGCCAGCAGCTTACAGCAGGGGACCGGTTCACCCCTCCACTTT
13	TRBV5-6	.	TRBJ2-7	few	CASSLVEKEEQYF	TGTGCCAGCAGCTTGGTGGAGAAGGAGGAGCAGTACTTC
14	TRBV14	.	TRBJ2-2	.	CASSHLSNTGELFF	TGTGCCAGCAGCCACCTTTCGAACACCGGGGAGCTGTTTTTT
15	TRBV4-3	.	TRBJ2-7	once	CASSGGVGSSYEQYF	TGCGCCAGCAGCGGCGGGGTAGGAAGCTCCTACGAGCAGTACTTC
15	TRBV2	.	TRBJ1-2	.	CASSPDSFDSWGYTF	TGTGCCAGCAGTCCGGACAGCTTCGACTCTTGGGGCTACACCTTC
15	TRBV5-1	.	TRBJ2-3	once	CASSLRQTSTDTQYF	TGCGCCAGCAGCTTGAGGCAGACTAGCACAGATACGCAGTATTTT
14	TRBV24-1	TRBD1	TRBJ2-1	.	CATSDRDRGRVQFF	TGTGCCACCAGTGATCGGGACAGGGGGCGTGTGCAGTTCTTC
13	TRBV19	TRBD1	TRBJ2-7	.	CASVGQAGYEQYF	TGTGCCAGTGTTGGACAGGCCGGCTACGAGCAGTACTTC
15	TRBV27	TRBD1	TRBJ2-7	once	CASSFFGQGAREQYF	TGTGCCAGCAGTTTTTTTGGACAGGGGGCGAGGGAGCAGTACTTC
15	TRBV27	.	TRBJ2-3	once	CASSLLAGGTDTQYF	TGTGCCAGCAGTTTATTGGCAGGGGGGACAGATACGCAGTATTTT
13	TRBV4-2	TRBD2	TRBJ2-7	.	CASRLAGRDEQYF	TGTGCCAGCAGACTAGCGGGACGGGACGAGCAGTACTTC
14	TRBV11-3	.	TRBJ1-1	.	CASSLEGGDTEAFF	TGTGCCAGCAGCTTAGAAGGGGGGGACACTGAAGCTTTCTTT
13	TRBV29-1	.	TRBJ1-1	.	CSVEGHMNTEAFF	TGCAGCGTTGAAGGTCACATGAACACTGAAGCTTTCTTT
17	TRBV18	TRBD1	TRBJ1-6	.	CASSPSDRGSYNSPLHF	TGTGCCAGCTCACCGTCGGACAGGGGTTCCTATAATTCACCCCTCCACTTT
18	TRBV7-2	TRBD2	TRBJ2-7	.	CASSPTLRQLAPFSKQYF	TGTGCCAGCAGCCCAACCTTAAGACAACTAGCGCCCTTCTCCAAGCAGTACTTC
15	TRBV29-1	TRBD2	TRBJ2-3	.	CSANGLAGATDTQYF	TGCAGCGCTAACGGACTAGCGGGAGCTACAGATACGCAGTATTTT
18	TRBV5-1	TRBD2	TRBJ2-5	.	CASKRLAGVGGGRETQYF	TGCGCCAGCAAGCGTCTAGCGGGAGTAGGGGGAGGTCGAGAGACCCAGTACTTC
22	TRBV7-7	TRBD2	TRBJ2-5	.	CASSGPGLAGFQVFLRRVFLYF	TGTGCCAGCAGCGGACCGGGACTAGCGGGATTTCAGGTATTCCTAAGGCGGGTTTTTTTGTACTTC
15	TRBV28	TRBD1	TRBJ1-6	.	CASSLRGRKNSPLHF	TGTGCCAGCAGTCTCAGGGGGCGTAAGAATTCACCCCTCCACTTT